This T cell receptor beta chain was identified in a study of blood T cell repertoires in COVID-19. On the study more broadly: From the United States, Italy and Spain came samples of acute and convalescent COVID-19.

Trimming stripped 6 bases from V and 8 bases from J, with 19 bases between. CDR3 size: 15 residues. From germline, CDR1 is MNHEY and CDR2 SVGAGI. As processed by the authors: From reference gene primer amplification, estimates of nucleated cell counts were derived. Assay: immunoSEQ multiplex PCR; the TCRdb copy retains only in-frame clones and omits some. V and J calls and clone size follow that table, whereas D and trimming were derived from the DNA. Found here are 150,000 to 180,000 clones, approximately 85% of them singletons; the top ten hold approximately 0.63%. The chain links TRBV6-5 to TRBJ1-4; D perhaps matches TRBD1 (5 bases). The TCR sequence derives from a man aged 55 to 70 with COVID-19, enrolled during active disease. The source material was peripheral blood. The CDR3 loop reads CASRARGGTREKLFF. CDR3 in DNA: TGTGCCAGCAGGGCCCGGGGGGGAACCAGGGAAAAACTGTTTTTT.